The T cell receptor (beta chain) under discussion was sequenced for a study of HIV-infected patients and healthy controls. Study observations and caveats: Study cohorts differed slightly in age and sex, but this did not explain diversity differences. Healthy controls shared more CDR3 sequences between individuals than HIV-infected patients did.

Roughly three months, about 14 weeks, into antiretroviral therapy, follow-up blood was collected. The repertoire came from unfractionated whole blood and reflected all unsorted peripheral T cells. The CDR3 is 13 residues long. The germline V gene encodes CDR1 MNHEY and CDR2 SVGAGI. The trim removed 6 bases at V and 8 bases at J, leaving 9 bases unmatched. Around 500 ng RNA was reverse transcribed with alpha and beta constant-region primers. Alpha and beta chain libraries were made separately by chain-specific third strand synthesis with multiplexing indices. The library had 12-nucleotide molecular identifiers formed by two random hexamers joined together. TCRdb re-called the 5' RACE reads through MiXCR, storing one row per CDR3 protein. The data hold roughly 7,500 distinct CDR3 sequences, with over 6.5% observed a single time. Worth noting for this clonotype: Its antigen is unidentified. This beta chain turned up in a library designed for alpha chains; as an off-target read, its abundance says little.

The rearrangement uses TRBV6-5 and TRBJ2-7; 8 bases align to TRBD1. The specimen was blood, collected during antiretroviral therapy. This TCR came from an adult with HIV infection. In DNA form, the CDR3 reads TGTGCCAGCAGACGTCGACAGGGGATAAAGCAGTACTTC. This sequence encodes CASRRRQGIKQYF.